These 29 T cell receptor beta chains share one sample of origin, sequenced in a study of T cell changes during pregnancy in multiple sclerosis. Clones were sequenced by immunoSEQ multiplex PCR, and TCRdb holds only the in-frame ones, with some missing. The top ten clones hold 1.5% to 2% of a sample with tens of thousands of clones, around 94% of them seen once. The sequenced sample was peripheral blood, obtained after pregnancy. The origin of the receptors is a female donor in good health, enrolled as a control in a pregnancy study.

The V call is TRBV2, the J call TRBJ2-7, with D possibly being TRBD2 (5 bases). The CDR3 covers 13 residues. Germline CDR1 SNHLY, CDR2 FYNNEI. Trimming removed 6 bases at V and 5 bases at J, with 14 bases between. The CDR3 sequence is CASSLTSTHEQYF. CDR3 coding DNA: TGTGCCAGCAGCCTAACTAGTACCCACGAGCAGTACTTC.

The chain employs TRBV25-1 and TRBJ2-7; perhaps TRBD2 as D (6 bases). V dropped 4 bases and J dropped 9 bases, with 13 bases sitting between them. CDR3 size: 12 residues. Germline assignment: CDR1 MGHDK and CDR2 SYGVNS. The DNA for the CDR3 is TGTGCCAGCAGTGCCCTCCTCGGGGGGCAGTACTTC. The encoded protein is CASSALLGGQYF.

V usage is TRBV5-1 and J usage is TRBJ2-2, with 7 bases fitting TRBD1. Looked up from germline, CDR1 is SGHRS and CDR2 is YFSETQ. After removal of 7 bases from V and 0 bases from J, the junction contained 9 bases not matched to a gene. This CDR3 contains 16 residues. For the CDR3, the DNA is TGCGCCAGCGACAAACAGGGGATGGCGAACACCGGGGAGCTGTTTTTT. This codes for CASDKQGMANTGELFF.

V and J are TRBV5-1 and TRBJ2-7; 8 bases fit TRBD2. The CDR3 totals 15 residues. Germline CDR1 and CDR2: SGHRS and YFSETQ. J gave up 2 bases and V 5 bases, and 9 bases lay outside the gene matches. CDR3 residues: CASSRGLEGTYEQYF. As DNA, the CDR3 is TGCGCCAGCAGTCGGGGACTAGAGGGTACCTACGAGCAGTACTTC.

The CDR3 DNA sequence: TGTGCCAGCTCACCAGGGGCAGACTACGAGCAGTACTTC. Its protein is CASSPGADYEQYF. The chain is built from TRBV18 and TRBJ2-7; D is possibly TRBD1 (5 bases). This CDR3 region has 13 residues. The V end lost 2 bases, the J end lost 3 bases, and 8 bases lay between the germline ends. The germline CDR1 and CDR2 sequences are KGHSH and LQKENI.

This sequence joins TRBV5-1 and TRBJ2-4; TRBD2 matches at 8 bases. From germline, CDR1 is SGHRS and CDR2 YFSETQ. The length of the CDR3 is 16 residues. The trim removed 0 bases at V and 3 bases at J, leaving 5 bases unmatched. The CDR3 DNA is TGCGCCAGCAGCTTGGAGGGACTAGGGGGCAAAAACATTCAGTACTTC. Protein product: CASSLEGLGGKNIQYF. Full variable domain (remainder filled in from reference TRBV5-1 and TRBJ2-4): KAGVTQTPRYLIKTRGQQVTLSCSPISGHRSVSWYQQTPGQGLQFLFEYFSETQRNKGNFPGRFSGRQFSNSRSEMNVSTLELGDSALYLCASSLEGLGGKNIQYFGAGTRLSVL.

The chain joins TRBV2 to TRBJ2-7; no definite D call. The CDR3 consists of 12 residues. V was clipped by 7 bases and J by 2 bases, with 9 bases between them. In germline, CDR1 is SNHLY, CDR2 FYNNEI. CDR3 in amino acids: CASTQAPYEQYF. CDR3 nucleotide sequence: TGTGCCAGCACCCAGGCACCCTACGAGCAGTACTTC. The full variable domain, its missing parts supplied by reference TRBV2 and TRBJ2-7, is EPEVTQTPSHQVTQMGQEVILRCVPISNHLYFYWYRQILGQKVEFLVSFYNNEISEKSEIFDDQFSVERPDGSNFTLKIRSTKLEDSAMYFCASTQAPYEQYFGPGTRLTVT.

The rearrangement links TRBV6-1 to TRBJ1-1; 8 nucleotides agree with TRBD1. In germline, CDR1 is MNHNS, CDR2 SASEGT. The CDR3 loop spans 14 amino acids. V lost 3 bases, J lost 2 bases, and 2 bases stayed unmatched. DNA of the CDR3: TGTGCCAGCAGTGAGACAGGGGAAAACACTGAAGCTTTCTTT. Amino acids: CASSETGENTEAFF.

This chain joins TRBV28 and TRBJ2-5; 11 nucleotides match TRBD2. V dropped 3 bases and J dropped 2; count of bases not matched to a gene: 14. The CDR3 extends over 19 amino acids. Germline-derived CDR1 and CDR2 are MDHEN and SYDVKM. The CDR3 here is CASSFGSGRAWTSQETQYF. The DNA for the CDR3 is TGTGCCAGCAGTTTTGGTAGCGGGAGGGCGTGGACCTCACAAGAGACCCAGTACTTC.

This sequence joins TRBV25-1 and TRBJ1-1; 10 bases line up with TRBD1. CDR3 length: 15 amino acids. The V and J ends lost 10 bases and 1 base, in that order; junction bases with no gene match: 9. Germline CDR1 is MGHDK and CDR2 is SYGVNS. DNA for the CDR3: TGTGCCACCGCTTGGGGACAGGGGACGAACACTGAAGCTTTCTTT. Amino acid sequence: CATAWGQGTNTEAFF.

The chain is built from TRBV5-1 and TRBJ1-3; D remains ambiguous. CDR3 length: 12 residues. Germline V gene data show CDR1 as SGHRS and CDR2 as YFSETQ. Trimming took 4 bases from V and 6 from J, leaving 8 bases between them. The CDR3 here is CASSPGENTIYF. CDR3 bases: TGCGCCAGCAGCCCCGGAGAAAACACCATATATTTT.

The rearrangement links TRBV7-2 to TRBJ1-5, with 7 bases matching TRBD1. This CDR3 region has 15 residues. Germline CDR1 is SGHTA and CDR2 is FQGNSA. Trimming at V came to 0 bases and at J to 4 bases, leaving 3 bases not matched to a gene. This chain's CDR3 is CASSLAGQSNQPQHF. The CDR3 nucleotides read TGTGCCAGCAGCTTAGCGGGACAGTCAAATCAGCCCCAGCATTTT.

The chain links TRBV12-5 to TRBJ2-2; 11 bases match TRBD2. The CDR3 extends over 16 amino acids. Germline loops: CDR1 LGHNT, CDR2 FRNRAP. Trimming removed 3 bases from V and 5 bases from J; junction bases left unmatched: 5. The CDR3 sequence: CASGFILAGETGELFF. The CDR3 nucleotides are TGTGCTAGTGGTTTCATACTAGCGGGAGAAACCGGGGAGCTGTTTTTT.

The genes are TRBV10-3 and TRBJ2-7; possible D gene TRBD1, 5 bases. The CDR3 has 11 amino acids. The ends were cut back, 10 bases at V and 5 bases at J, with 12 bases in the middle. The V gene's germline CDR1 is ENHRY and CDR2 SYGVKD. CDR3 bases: TGTGCCACAGGGTACCTCGACGAGCAGTACTTC. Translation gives CATGYLDEQYF.

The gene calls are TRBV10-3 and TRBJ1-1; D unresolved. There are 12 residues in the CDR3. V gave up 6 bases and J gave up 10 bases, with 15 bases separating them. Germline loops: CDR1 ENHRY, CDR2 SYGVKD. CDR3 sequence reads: CAIRRESDSAFF. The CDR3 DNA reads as TGTGCCATCAGGAGGGAATCGGACTCAGCTTTCTTT.

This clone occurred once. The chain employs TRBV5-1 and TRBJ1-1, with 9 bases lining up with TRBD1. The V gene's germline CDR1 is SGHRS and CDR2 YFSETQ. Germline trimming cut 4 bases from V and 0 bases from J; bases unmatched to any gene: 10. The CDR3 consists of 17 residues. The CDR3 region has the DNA TGCGCCAGCAGCACCGGGACAGGGTTTTCCCTGAACACTGAAGCTTTCTTT. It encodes CASSTGTGFSLNTEAFF.

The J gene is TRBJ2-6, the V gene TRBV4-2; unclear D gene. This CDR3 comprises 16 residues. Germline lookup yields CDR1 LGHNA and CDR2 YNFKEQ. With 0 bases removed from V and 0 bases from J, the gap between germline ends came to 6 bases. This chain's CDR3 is CASSQDYNSGANVLTF. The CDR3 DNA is TGTGCCAGCAGCCAAGATTACAACTCTGGGGCCAACGTCCTGACTTTC.

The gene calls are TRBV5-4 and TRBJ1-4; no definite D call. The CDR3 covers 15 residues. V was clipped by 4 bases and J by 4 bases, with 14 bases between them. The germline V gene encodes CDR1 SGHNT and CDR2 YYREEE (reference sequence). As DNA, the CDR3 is TGTGCCAGCAGCATGGGAGAGGCCATTAATGAAAAACTGTTTTTT. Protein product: CASSMGEAINEKLFF.

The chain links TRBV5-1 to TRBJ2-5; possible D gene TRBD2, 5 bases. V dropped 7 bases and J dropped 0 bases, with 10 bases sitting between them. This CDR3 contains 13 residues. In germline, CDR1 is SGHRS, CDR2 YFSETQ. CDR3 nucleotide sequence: TGCGCCAGCGGGATGGACTACCAAGAGACCCAGTACTTC. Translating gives CASGMDYQETQYF.

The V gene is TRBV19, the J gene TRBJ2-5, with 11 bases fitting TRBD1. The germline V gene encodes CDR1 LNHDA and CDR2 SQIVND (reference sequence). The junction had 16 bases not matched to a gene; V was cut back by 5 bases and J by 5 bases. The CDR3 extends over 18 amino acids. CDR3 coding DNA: TGTGCCAGTAGTCCCCGGGACAGGGGGATTTTAAATCTGGAGACCCAGTACTTC. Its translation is CASSPRDRGILNLETQYF.

The CDR3 loop is CASSTKLAGVRETQYF. Written as DNA, the CDR3 is TGTGCCAGCAGTACCAAGCTAGCGGGAGTTCGAGAGACCCAGTACTTC. This chain connects TRBV27 to TRBJ2-5; 10 bases are shared with TRBD2. Germline-derived CDR1 and CDR2 are MNHEY and SMNVEV (reference sequence). The CDR3 contains 16 residues. The V segment lost 5 bases and the J segment 4 bases; nucleotides outside the gene matches: 10.

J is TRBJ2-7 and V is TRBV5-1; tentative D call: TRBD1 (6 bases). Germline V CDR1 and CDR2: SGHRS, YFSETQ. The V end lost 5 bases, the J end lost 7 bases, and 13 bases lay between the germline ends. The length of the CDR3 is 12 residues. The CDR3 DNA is TGCGCCAGCAGTCCACCCGACAGGGAGCAGTACTTC. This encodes CASSPPDREQYF. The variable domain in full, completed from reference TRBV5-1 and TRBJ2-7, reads KAGVTQTPRYLIKTRGQQVTLSCSPISGHRSVSWYQQTPGQGLQFLFEYFSETQRNKGNFPGRFSGRQFSNSRSEMNVSTLELGDSALYLCASSPPDREQYFGPGTRLTVT.

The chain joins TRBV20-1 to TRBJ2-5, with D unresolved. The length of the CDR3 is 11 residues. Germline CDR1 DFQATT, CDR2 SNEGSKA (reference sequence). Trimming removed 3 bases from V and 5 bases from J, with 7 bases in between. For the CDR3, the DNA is TGCAGTGCTAGCTCCGGGGAGACCCAGTACTTC. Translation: CSASSGETQYF.

CDR3 nucleotide sequence: TGTGCCAGCAGCGGACAGGGACAGGGTGTCGGGGAGCTGTTTTTT. Its protein is CASSGQGQGVGELFF. V is TRBV9 and J is TRBJ2-2; 9 bases are shared with TRBD1. The CDR3 extends over 15 amino acids. Germline CDR1 is SGDLS and CDR2 is YYNGEE. V lost 3 bases and J lost 7; bases outside the gene matches: 7.

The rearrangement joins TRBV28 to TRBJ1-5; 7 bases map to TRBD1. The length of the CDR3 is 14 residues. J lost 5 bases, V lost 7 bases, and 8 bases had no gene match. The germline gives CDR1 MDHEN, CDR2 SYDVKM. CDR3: CASTAGTVYQPQHF. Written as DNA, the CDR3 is TGTGCCAGCACCGCAGGGACAGTTTATCAGCCCCAGCATTTT.

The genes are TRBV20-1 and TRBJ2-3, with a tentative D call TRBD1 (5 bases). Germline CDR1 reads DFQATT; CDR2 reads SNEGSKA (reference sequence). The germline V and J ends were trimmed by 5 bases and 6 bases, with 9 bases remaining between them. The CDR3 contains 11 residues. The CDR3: CSAVKGDTQYF. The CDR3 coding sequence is TGCAGTGCTGTGAAGGGGGATACGCAGTATTTT.

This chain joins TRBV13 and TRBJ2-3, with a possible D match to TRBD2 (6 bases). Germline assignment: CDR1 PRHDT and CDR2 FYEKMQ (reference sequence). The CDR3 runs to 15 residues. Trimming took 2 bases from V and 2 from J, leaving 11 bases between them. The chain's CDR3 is CASSLRRVATDTQYF. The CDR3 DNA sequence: TGTGCCAGCAGCTTAAGGAGGGTTGCCACAGATACGCAGTATTTT.

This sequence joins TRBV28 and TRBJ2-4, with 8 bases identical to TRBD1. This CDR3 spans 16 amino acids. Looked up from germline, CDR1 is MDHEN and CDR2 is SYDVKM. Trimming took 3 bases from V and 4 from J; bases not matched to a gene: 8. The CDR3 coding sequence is TGTGCCAGCAGTTTTCCCACCGGGACAGGAAAAAACATTCAGTACTTC. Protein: CASSFPTGTGKNIQYF.

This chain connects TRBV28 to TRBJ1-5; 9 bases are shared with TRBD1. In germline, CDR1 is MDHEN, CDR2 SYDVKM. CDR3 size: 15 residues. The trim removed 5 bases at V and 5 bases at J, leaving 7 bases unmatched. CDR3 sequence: CASSPWTGVDQPQHF. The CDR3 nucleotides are TGTGCCAGCAGTCCCTGGACAGGGGTGGATCAGCCCCAGCATTTT.